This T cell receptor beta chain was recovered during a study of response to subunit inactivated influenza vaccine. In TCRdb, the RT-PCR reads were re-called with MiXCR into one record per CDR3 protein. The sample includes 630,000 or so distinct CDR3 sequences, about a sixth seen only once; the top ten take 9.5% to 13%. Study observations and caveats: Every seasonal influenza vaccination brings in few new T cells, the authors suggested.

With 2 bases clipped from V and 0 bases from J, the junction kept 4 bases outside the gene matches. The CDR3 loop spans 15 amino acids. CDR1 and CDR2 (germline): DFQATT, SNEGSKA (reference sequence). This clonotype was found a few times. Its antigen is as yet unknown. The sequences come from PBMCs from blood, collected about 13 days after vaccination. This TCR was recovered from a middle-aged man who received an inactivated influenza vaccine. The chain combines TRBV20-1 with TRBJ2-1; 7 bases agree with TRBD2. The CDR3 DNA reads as TGCAGTGCTAGATCCGGGGGGAGCTCCTACAATGAGCAGTTCTTC. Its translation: CSARSGGSSYNEQFF.